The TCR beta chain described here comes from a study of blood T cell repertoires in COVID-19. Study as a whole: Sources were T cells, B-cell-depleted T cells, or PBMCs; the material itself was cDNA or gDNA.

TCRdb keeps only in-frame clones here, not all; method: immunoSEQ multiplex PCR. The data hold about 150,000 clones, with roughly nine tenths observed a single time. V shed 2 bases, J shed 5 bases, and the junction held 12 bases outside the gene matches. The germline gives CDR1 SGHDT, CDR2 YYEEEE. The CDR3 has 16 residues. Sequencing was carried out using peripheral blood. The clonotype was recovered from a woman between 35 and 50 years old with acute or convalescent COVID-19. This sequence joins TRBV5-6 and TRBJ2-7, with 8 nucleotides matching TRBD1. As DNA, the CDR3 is TGTGCCAGCAGCTTAACCGGACAGGGCAGCCGCAACGAGCAGTACTTC. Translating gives CASSLTGQGSRNEQYF.